This TCR beta chain was recorded in a study of blood T cell repertoires in COVID-19. At the level of the study: Material from acute and convalescent COVID-19 was sourced from the United States, Italy and Spain. T cells, B-cell-depleted T cells, or PBMCs provided the cDNA or gDNA that served as material.

Per the authors' pipeline: For nucleated cells, counts were estimated from reference gene primer amplification. TCRdb's copy holds only in-frame clones and misses some; the assay was immunoSEQ multiplex PCR. V and J calls and clone size are copied from that table; D and trimming were computed from the DNA. The table includes over 200,000 clones, 85% to 90% detected once. CDR3 length: 16 amino acids. Germline loops: CDR1 SGHAT, CDR2 FQDESV (reference sequence). J gave up 7 bases and V 0 bases, and 10 bases lay outside the gene matches. The receptor comes from a man aged 18 to 30 with active or convalescent COVID-19. The V gene is TRBV11-1, the J gene TRBJ1-1; 8 bases align to TRBD1. Material: peripheral blood. DNA for the CDR3: TGTGCCAGCAGCTTAGCGGTCAGGGGGCTGTTCATTGAAGCTTTCTTT. Protein product: CASSLAVRGLFIEAFF.